These 31 T cell receptor beta chains originate from one sample sequenced in a study of cytomegalovirus exposure and HLA in healthy donors. The PCR was carried out with 60 Vbeta primers and 13 Jbeta primers. Sequencing used immunoSEQ multiplex PCR; TCRdb keeps in-frame clones, though not all of them. The table includes approximately 98,000 clones, over 65% detected once. Sequenced material: PBMCs. The receptors shown here come from a male donor in good health and CMV-seronegative.

This clone occurred a few times. The rearrangement uses TRBV5-6 and TRBJ2-1, with TRBD1 identical over 9 bases. The CDR3 length is 13 residues. V dropped 4 bases and J dropped 10; count of bases not matched to a gene: 6. Germline CDR1 is SGHDT and CDR2 is YYEEEE. This chain's CDR3 is CASSVDRGHEQFF. In nucleotides, the CDR3 is TGTGCCAGCAGCGTGGACAGGGGCCACGAGCAGTTCTTC.

By share, this clone ranks as medium-sized. The rearrangement uses TRBV5-4 and TRBJ2-1; 14 bases are shared with TRBD2. J gave up 9 bases and V 4 bases, and 12 bases lay outside the gene matches. The CDR3 is 17 residues long. Germline CDR1 and CDR2: SGHNT and YYREEE (reference sequence). The chain's CDR3 is CASSPGTSGSIDSEQFF. CDR3 bases: TGTGCCAGCAGCCCCGGGACTAGCGGGAGTATCGATTCTGAGCAGTTCTTC.

CDR3 loop: CAWNINEQFF. The CDR3 DNA is TGTGCCTGGAATATCAATGAGCAGTTCTTC. The chain joins TRBV30 to TRBJ2-1; D uncertain. Germline CDR1 and CDR2: GTSNPN and SVGIG (reference sequence). The CDR3 has 10 residues. V lost 4 bases and J 6 bases, leaving 4 bases between the germline ends.

This chain uses TRBV29-1 with TRBJ2-1; D not certain. CDR3 length: 11 amino acids. V dropped 4 bases and J dropped 9 bases, with 10 bases sitting between them. From germline, CDR1 is SQVTM and CDR2 ANQGSEA. The CDR3 DNA is TGCAGCGTTGGCCGACCGGGTGAGCAGTTCTTC. Translation gives CSVGRPGEQFF.

The genes are TRBV27 and TRBJ2-1; D remains unclear. The CDR3 runs to 14 residues. The ends were cut back, 6 bases at V and 0 bases at J, with 9 bases in the middle. Germline V gene data show CDR1 as MNHEY and CDR2 as SMNVEV (reference sequence). CDR3 in amino acids: CASRMSSSYNEQFF. In nucleotides, the CDR3 is TGTGCCAGCAGGATGTCGAGCTCCTACAATGAGCAGTTCTTC.

The genes are TRBV6-1 and TRBJ2-1, with 7 bases identical to TRBD1. The CDR3 extends over 15 amino acids. V shed 4 bases and J 15 bases; nucleotides not matched to a gene: 18. Germline V gene data show CDR1 as MNHNS and CDR2 as SASEGT. CDR3 sequence (DNA): TGTGCCAGCAGTGTACGGGACAGTAATGCACCAGACCGGTTCTTC. Its translation is CASSVRDSNAPDRFF.

A single count supports this clone. This chain connects TRBV28 to TRBJ2-1; TRBD2 agrees at 7 bases. Germline CDR1 reads MDHEN; CDR2 reads SYDVKM. The V gene end was trimmed by 7 bases and the J gene end by 9 bases; junction bases not matched to a gene: 9. The length of the CDR3 is 13 residues. For the CDR3, the DNA is TGTGCCAGCATCAAAACTAGCGTCGGTGAGCAGTTCTTC. Protein: CASIKTSVGEQFF.

This clone appeared a single time. The chain carries TRBV7-2 and TRBJ2-3; 9 bases align to TRBD1. The germline V gene encodes CDR1 SGHTA and CDR2 FQGNSA. The CDR3 sequence is 15 residues long. J gave up 0 bases and V 5 bases, and 3 bases lay outside the gene matches. The CDR3 coding sequence is TGTGCCAGCAGCATCGGACAGGGGAGCACAGATACGCAGTATTTT. It codes for CASSIGQGSTDTQYF.

This chain uses TRBV6-4 with TRBJ2-1; a possible D gene is TRBD2 (5 bases). Trimming took 5 bases from V and 8 from J, leaving 13 bases between them. Germline CDR1 is MRHNA and CDR2 is SNTAGT. The CDR3 loop spans 13 amino acids. DNA for the CDR3: TGTGCCAGCAGTCTGAGCGGTTTGGATGAGCAGTTCTTC. Its translation: CASSLSGLDEQFF.

The chain combines TRBV5-1 with TRBJ2-3, with D hard to call. The germline V gene has CDR1 SGHRS and CDR2 YFSETQ. This CDR3 has 13 residues. V gave up 6 bases and J gave up 3 bases, with 11 bases separating them. CDR3 coding DNA: TGCGCCAGCAATTCCCCCTCGACAGATACGCAGTATTTT. Its translation is CASNSPSTDTQYF.

This chain connects TRBV7-2 to TRBJ2-1; 7 bases are shared with TRBD2. The length of the CDR3 is 17 residues. J gave up 0 bases and V 6 bases, and 11 bases lay outside the gene matches. The V gene's germline CDR1 is SGHTA and CDR2 FQGNSA. CDR3 sequence: CASRRYQAGSSYNEQFF. The CDR3 bases are TGTGCCAGCAGACGCTATCAAGCGGGGAGCTCCTACAATGAGCAGTTCTTC.

This clone was detected a few times. V is TRBV27 and J is TRBJ1-1; D call uncertain. V lost 3 bases, J lost 6 bases, and 11 bases lay in between. Per the germline V gene, CDR1 is MNHEY and CDR2 is SMNVEV (reference sequence). The CDR3 is 13 amino acids. CDR3 amino acids: CASSLRRGAEAFF. For the CDR3, the DNA is TGTGCCAGCAGTTTGCGGCGGGGAGCTGAAGCTTTCTTT.

V is TRBV7-9 and J is TRBJ1-5; tentative D call: TRBD1 (6 bases). Germline CDR1 reads SEHNR; CDR2 reads FQNEAQ (reference sequence). The CDR3 runs to 15 residues. Between the trimmed V and J ends, which lost 5 bases and 0 bases, there was a span of 11 bases. The CDR3, as DNA: TGTGCCAGCAGCACAACAGGGCTTAGCAATCAGCCCCAGCATTTT. Translated: CASSTTGLSNQPQHF.

This chain uses TRBV5-1 with TRBJ2-1, with D possibly matching TRBD1 (6 bases). Germline V CDR1 and CDR2: SGHRS, YFSETQ. The CDR3 spans 16 residues. Deletions cut 4 bases from V and 0 bases from J, with 14 bases between. As DNA, the CDR3 is TGCGCCAGCAGCGAGGACAGCCTTATCTCCTACAATGAGCAGTTCTTC. Its translation: CASSEDSLISYNEQFF. Filled out from reference TRBV5-1 and TRBJ2-1, the complete variable domain reads KAGVTQTPRYLIKTRGQQVTLSCSPISGHRSVSWYQQTPGQGLQFLFEYFSETQRNKGNFPGRFSGRQFSNSRSEMNVSTLELGDSALYLCASSEDSLISYNEQFFGPGTRLTVL.

This sequence joins TRBV5-1 and TRBJ2-1; D may be TRBD1 (5 bases). This CDR3 is built from 14 residues. Per germline, CDR1 SGHRS and CDR2 YFSETQ. With 4 bases removed from V and 7 bases from J, the gap between germline ends came to 15 bases. The DNA for the CDR3 is TGCGCCAGCAGCCCTGGACAATCTTCGAATGAGCAGTTCTTC. Encoded protein: CASSPGQSSNEQFF.

The chain recombines TRBV29-1 with TRBJ2-5, with 7 bases lining up with TRBD1. The J call is uncertain, as TRBJ2-7 better fits the DNA end. CDR3 size: 13 residues. The V gene's germline CDR1 is SQVTM and CDR2 ANQGSEA. The CDR3 here is CSVRARGTYEQYF. The CDR3 DNA follows: TGCAGCGTCAGGGCCAGGGGGACGTACGAGCAGTACTTC.

V and J are TRBV7-9 and TRBJ1-5; tentatively, D is TRBD1 (6 bases). Per germline, CDR1 SEHNR and CDR2 FQNEAQ (reference sequence). V was shortened by 3 bases and J by 7 bases, with 13 bases between the two germline ends. This CDR3 is built from 14 residues. CDR3 residues: CASSFISGDQPQHF. CDR3 nucleotides: TGTGCCAGCAGCTTCATTTCAGGGGACCAGCCCCAGCATTTT.

V gene TRBV5-1 combines with J gene TRBJ2-7; TRBD1 might be the D (6 bases). V was trimmed by 0 bases and J by 4 bases, leaving 11 bases between them. Germline CDR1 and CDR2: SGHRS and YFSETQ. The CDR3 length is 14 residues. CDR3 DNA: TGCGCCAGCAGCTTGGTGCCAGGGGCTTACGAGCAGTACTTC. It encodes CASSLVPGAYEQYF. Combining the CDR3 with reference TRBV5-1 and TRBJ2-7 gives the whole variable domain KAGVTQTPRYLIKTRGQQVTLSCSPISGHRSVSWYQQTPGQGLQFLFEYFSETQRNKGNFPGRFSGRQFSNSRSEMNVSTLELGDSALYLCASSLVPGAYEQYFGPGTRLTVT.

This clone was recorded a few times. V usage is TRBV19 and J usage is TRBJ2-1; 11 bases match TRBD2. The CDR3 runs 18 residues. CDR1 and CDR2 from the germline V gene are LNHDA and SQIVND (reference sequence). Trimming removed 5 bases from V and 8 bases from J; junction bases left unmatched: 17. In DNA form, the CDR3 reads TGTGCCAGTAGTTTACTAGCGGGAGAGGTATTTCGGTTCGATGAGCAGTTCTTC. Its translation: CASSLLAGEVFRFDEQFF.

The V call is TRBV29-1, the J call TRBJ2-7, with a possible D match to TRBD1 (6 bases). This CDR3 has 15 amino acids. CDR1 and CDR2 (germline): SQVTM, ANQGSEA. Trimming shortened V by 4 bases and J by 0 bases, and 16 bases separated the two germline ends. The CDR3 spells CSVGWGQGSSYEQYF. The CDR3 DNA reads TGCAGCGTTGGCTGGGGGCAGGGCAGCTCCTACGAGCAGTACTTC.

The J gene is TRBJ2-4, the V gene TRBV6-1; tentatively, D is TRBD2 (5 bases). There are 18 residues in the CDR3. V shed 3 bases and J shed 0 bases, with 18 bases lying between them. Per the germline V gene, CDR1 is MNHNS and CDR2 is SASEGT. CDR3 coding DNA: TGTGCCAGCAGTGAGAGGGATCCACGGCTCCTAGCCAAAAACATTCAGTACTTC. Protein sequence: CASSERDPRLLAKNIQYF.

V is TRBV5-1 and J is TRBJ2-7; 11 bases map to TRBD2. V was clipped by 0 bases and J by 6 bases; unmatched bases: 5. Germline lookup yields CDR1 SGHRS and CDR2 YFSETQ. This CDR3 has 15 residues. This chain's CDR3 is CASSLVLAGGSEQYF. The CDR3 DNA reads as TGCGCCAGCAGCTTGGTGCTAGCGGGAGGTTCCGAGCAGTACTTC.

The chain uses TRBV6-4 and TRBJ2-5; the match to TRBD2 covers 10 bases. Germline loops: CDR1 MRHNA, CDR2 SNTAGT. With 3 bases clipped from V and 6 bases from J, the junction kept 10 bases outside the gene matches. CDR3 size: 16 residues. CDR3: CASSDNLAGAKQTQYF. CDR3 bases: TGTGCCAGCAGTGATAACCTAGCGGGAGCCAAGCAGACCCAGTACTTC.

The chain links TRBV9 to TRBJ2-7, with 8 bases that match TRBD2. Trimming at V came to 1 base and at J to 5 bases, leaving 5 bases not matched to a gene. This CDR3 has 14 residues. Germline CDR1 and CDR2: SGDLS and YYNGEE. In DNA, the CDR3 is TGTGCCAGCAGCGTAAGCGGGAGTTGGAACGAGCAGTACTTC. Translating it yields CASSVSGSWNEQYF.

The chain couples TRBV7-9 to TRBJ2-1; 10 bases match TRBD2. Per germline, CDR1 SEHNR and CDR2 FQNEAQ (reference sequence). Unmatched junction bases numbered 15, after V lost 5 bases and J lost 2 bases. This CDR3 is built from 19 residues. The CDR3 DNA follows: TGTGCCAGCAGCCACATGCTAGCGGGAGCCCCGTGGACCTACAATGAGCAGTTCTTC. This codes for CASSHMLAGAPWTYNEQFF.

The rearrangement uses TRBV30 and TRBJ1-6; D is possibly TRBD1 (5 bases). The CDR3 consists of 14 residues. V shed 4 bases and J shed 3 bases, with 10 bases lying between them. Germline V gives CDR1 GTSNPN, CDR2 SVGIG (reference sequence). The CDR3 coding sequence is TGTGCCTGGAAACAGGCGCTCTATAATTCACCCCTCCACTTT. This gives the protein CAWKQALYNSPLHF.

This clone was detected only once. This chain joins TRBV11-2 and TRBJ2-2; 7 nucleotides agree with TRBD1. Trimming at V came to 0 bases and at J to 6 bases, leaving 4 bases not matched to a gene. This CDR3 is 15 amino acids long. From germline, CDR1 is SGHAT and CDR2 FQNNGV. The CDR3 is CASSLEPQGAGELFF. CDR3 nucleotide sequence: TGTGCCAGCAGCTTAGAACCGCAGGGGGCCGGGGAGCTGTTTTTT.

This clone has just one count. The chain uses TRBV6-1 and TRBJ2-7, with D perhaps matching TRBD2 (6 bases). Trimming pared 2 bases from V and 2 bases from J, leaving 13 bases between. The CDR3 spans 15 residues. Germline-derived CDR1 and CDR2 are MNHNS and SASEGT. CDR3 loop: CASSEPPGLAYEQYF. The CDR3 nucleotides are TGTGCCAGCAGTGAACCGCCGGGACTTGCCTACGAGCAGTACTTC.

V gene TRBV27 combines with J gene TRBJ2-7; D may be TRBD1 (5 bases). V lost 0 bases, J lost 6 bases, and 6 bases lay in between. The CDR3 extends over 12 amino acids. Per the germline V gene, CDR1 is MNHEY and CDR2 is SMNVEV (reference sequence). CDR3 coding DNA: TGTGCCAGCAGTTTATCGGGGCCCGAGCAGTACTTC. It translates to CASSLSGPEQYF.

The rearrangement joins TRBV15 to TRBJ1-1, with 7 bases that match TRBD1. Germline V CDR1 and CDR2: LNHNV, YYDKDF (reference sequence). The CDR3 runs 15 residues. V dropped 3 bases and J dropped 4; count of bases not matched to a gene: 8. CDR3 region: CATSRTGYQSTEAFF. CDR3 nucleotide sequence: TGTGCCACCAGCAGGACAGGGTATCAGAGCACTGAAGCTTTCTTT.

This chain connects TRBV5-1 to TRBJ1-2; a weak D match, TRBD1 (5 bases). Trimming shortened V by 0 bases and J by 2 bases, and 5 bases separated the two germline ends. There are 13 residues in the CDR3. The V gene's germline CDR1 is SGHRS and CDR2 YFSETQ. The CDR3 region is CASSLGQNYGYTF. For the CDR3, the DNA is TGCGCCAGCAGCTTGGGACAGAACTATGGCTACACCTTC.